Shown below are 8 T cell receptor beta chains from a single sample sequenced in a study of shared clonotypes between healthy human individuals. The repertoire was sequenced with immunoSEQ multiplex PCR; TCRdb's copy has only in-frame clones and lacks some. The data show around 600,000 clones, about 97% seen once. Material for sequencing was naive CD4+ T cells sorted from blood. The subset: CD45RA+ positively selected. These TCRs come from a woman aged 30 to 39 in good health.

The genes are TRBV7-3 and TRBJ2-3, with 9 nucleotides matching TRBD2. This CDR3 is built from 16 residues. Germline-derived CDR1 and CDR2 are SGHTA and FQGTGA. V was clipped by 2 bases and J by 4 bases; unmatched bases: 7. CDR3 amino acids: CASSLRGTSKADTQYF. The CDR3 bases are TGTGCCAGCAGCTTACGGGGGACTAGCAAAGCAGATACGCAGTATTTT.

The chain carries TRBV4-1 and TRBJ2-2; a weak D match, TRBD2 (5 bases). Trimming removed 1 base at V and 3 bases at J, with 9 bases between. Germline CDR1 MGHRA, CDR2 YSYEKL. There are 15 residues in the CDR3. The chain's CDR3 is CASSQVSGHTGELFF. The CDR3 nucleotides are TGCGCCAGCAGCCAAGTAAGCGGACACACCGGGGAGCTGTTTTTT.

V is TRBV7-9 and J is TRBJ2-7; D ambiguous. V lost 5 bases to trimming and J lost 5 bases, with 13 bases between them. This CDR3 has 13 amino acids. The germline CDR1 and CDR2 sequences are SEHNR and FQNEAQ (reference sequence). The CDR3 DNA sequence: TGTGCCAGCAGCGTACCTCCAAGGGACGAGCAGTACTTC. Amino acids: CASSVPPRDEQYF.

V usage is TRBV14 and J usage is TRBJ1-5; unclear D gene. CDR1 SGHDN and CDR2 FVKESK come from the germline V gene. CDR3 size: 16 residues. The ends were cut back, 1 base at V and 0 bases at J, with 10 bases in the middle. CDR3 amino acids: CASSQGTEDSNQPQHF. CDR3 coding DNA: TGTGCCAGCAGCCAAGGAACGGAGGATAGCAATCAGCCCCAGCATTTT.

The gene calls are TRBV2 and TRBJ2-2; no clear D gene. From germline, CDR1 is SNHLY and CDR2 FYNNEI. The CDR3 extends over 15 amino acids. Trimming removed 3 bases from V and 5 bases from J, with 13 bases in between. CDR3 sequence (DNA): TGTGCCAGCAGTGAGCGAGACTCCCAAACCGGGGAGCTGTTTTTT. Translating gives CASSERDSQTGELFF.

A single count supports this clone. V gene TRBV28 combines with J gene TRBJ1-5; the D is unclear. Germline V lookup: CDR1 MDHEN, CDR2 SYDVKM. V dropped 2 bases and J dropped 0 bases, with 8 bases sitting between them. This CDR3 region has 15 residues. The CDR3 sequence is CASSLLGSSNQPQHF. For the CDR3, the DNA is TGTGCCAGCAGTTTACTGGGTAGTAGCAATCAGCCCCAGCATTTT.

This clone was observed a single time. The V gene is TRBV19, the J gene TRBJ2-7, with a tentative D call TRBD2 (5 bases). The V end lost 4 bases, the J end lost 6 bases, and 16 bases lay between the germline ends. Per germline, CDR1 LNHDA and CDR2 SQIVND (reference sequence). This CDR3 has 14 residues. The chain's CDR3 is CASSKESTSPEQYF. For the CDR3, the DNA is TGTGCCAGTAGTAAGGAAAGCACTAGTCCCGAGCAGTACTTC.

The V gene is TRBV5-8, the J gene TRBJ2-6; D not certain. The CDR3 consists of 16 residues. Germline V gives CDR1 SGHTS, CDR2 YDEGEE. The V and J ends lost 4 bases and 2 bases respectively, with 13 bases between them. This CDR3 reads CASSPRLVAGANVLTF. CDR3 bases: TGTGCCAGCAGCCCTAGGCTAGTAGCTGGGGCCAACGTCCTGACTTTC.